This T cell receptor (beta chain) was recorded in a study of blood T cells in healthy people across ages. Study findings and constraints: Long-lived donors exceeded aged donors in naive CD4+ cells and diversity.

It was with a sample-barcoded 5' primer and a J-beta primer mix that a second PCR of about 6 to 11 cycles was run. Every single cDNA molecule received a tag from a template-switch adaptor with 12 random nucleotides. Each sample provided no less than 2.5 million CDR3-containing paired-end reads. TCRdb ran MiXCR on the 5' RACE reads and lists one entry per CDR3 protein. In the table there are 1.5 million to 2 million distinct CDR3 sequences, roughly 32% of which are singletons. Comments on this clonotype: Its specificity is not known.

CDR3 size: 14 residues. With V trimmed by 5 bases and J by 8 bases, 8 bases remained unmatched. Germline CDR1 and CDR2: MNHEY and SMNVEV (reference sequence). The rearrangement links TRBV27 to TRBJ2-1; TRBD2 matches 8 bases. The source material was blood. This TCR was sampled from a woman younger than 45 in good health. The chain's CDR3 is CASSPFGTSYEQFF. The CDR3 DNA follows: TGTGCCAGCAGTCCCTTTGGGACTAGTTATGAGCAGTTCTTC.